Below are 13 T cell receptor beta chains sequenced from a single sample in a study of T-cell reconstitution after alpha-beta-depleted transplantation in children. The library targeted TCRbeta and was prepared with unique molecular identifiers. TCRdb called the PCR reads again in MiXCR, with one record for every CDR3 protein. The repertoire holds 800,000 to 1,000,000 distinct CDR3 sequences, with 25% to 30% as singletons. The sample in question was PBMCs, mostly from graft donor cells, obtained 360 days after TCRalphabeta/CD19-depleted stem cell transplant. These receptors were taken from a boy in the first two years of life who had a stem cell transplant for SCID, so the T cells may come from the graft donor.

The gene calls are TRBV7-2 and TRBJ2-3; perhaps TRBD2 as D (5 bases). The CDR3 sequence is 15 residues long. The ends were cut back, 1 base at V and 2 bases at J, with 10 bases in the middle. The V gene's germline CDR1 is SGHTA and CDR2 FQGNSA. The CDR3 sequence: CASSLELAHTDTQYF. In DNA, the CDR3 is TGTGCCAGCAGCTTAGAGCTAGCCCACACAGATACGCAGTATTTT.

V and J are TRBV5-1 and TRBJ1-2; D is uncertain. With 2 bases removed from V and 3 bases from J, the gap between germline ends came to 11 bases. The CDR3 has 14 amino acids. Germline CDR1 SGHRS, CDR2 YFSETQ. The CDR3 nucleotides read TGCGCCAGCAGCTTCCAGGCGACCGACTATGGCTACACCTTC. Translation: CASSFQATDYGYTF.

This clonotype occurred many times. V usage is TRBV20-1 and J usage is TRBJ2-3; no clear D. Germline V gene lookup returns CDR1 DFQATT and CDR2 SNEGSKA (reference sequence). The CDR3 is made up of 13 amino acids. Trimming took 1 base from V and 0 from J, leaving 5 bases between them. This chain's CDR3 is CSARGHSTDTQYF. CDR3 in DNA: TGCAGTGCTAGAGGGCATAGCACAGATACGCAGTATTTT.

This clonotype was detected only a few times. V is TRBV4-3 and J is TRBJ2-3, with D unresolved. Trimming took off 1 base at V and 4 bases at J, with 24 bases between the two ends. This CDR3 spans 19 amino acids. The germline CDR1 and CDR2 sequences are LGHNA and YSLEER. The CDR3 DNA follows: TGCGCCAGCAGCCAAGCCCCCTTTGGCCGGTCTTCCACACCAGATACGCAGTATTTT. Translating it yields CASSQAPFGRSSTPDTQYF.

The chain carries TRBV29-1 and TRBJ2-3; D is undetermined. The germline CDR1 and CDR2 sequences are SQVTM and ANQGSEA. This CDR3 comprises 14 residues. The V end lost 6 bases, the J end lost 3 bases, and 16 bases lay between the germline ends. This chain's CDR3 is CSVMRLMATDTQYF. The CDR3 DNA sequence: TGCAGCGTCATGAGGTTGATGGCGACAGATACGCAGTATTTT.

The chain is built from TRBV12-3 or TRBV12-4 and TRBJ2-3; possibly TRBD1 for D (5 bases). The CDR3 runs 14 residues. Trimming took off 4 bases at V and 8 bases at J, with 16 bases between the two ends. The CDR3 is CASSYSQVSATQYF. CDR3 nucleotide sequence: TGTGCCAGCAGTTATTCACAGGTCTCTGCTACGCAGTATTTT.

This clonotype was seen more than once but under ten times. The chain carries TRBV20-1 and TRBJ2-1; D is perhaps TRBD2 (7 bases). CDR1 is DFQATT and CDR2 is SNEGSKA in the germline V gene (reference sequence). V lost 3 bases and J 5 bases, leaving 11 bases between the germline ends. This CDR3 has 13 residues. The CDR3 here is CSARRGGDNEQFF. The DNA of the CDR3 is TGCAGTGCTAGGAGGGGGGGGGACAATGAGCAGTTCTTC.

The chain links TRBV5-4 to TRBJ2-3, with TRBD1 identical over 8 bases. In germline, CDR1 is SGHNT, CDR2 YYREEE (reference sequence). With V trimmed by 2 bases and J by 4 bases, 21 bases remained unmatched. The CDR3 covers 20 residues. The CDR3 nucleotides are TGTGCCAGCAGCTTTTACCCGGAAGGGGCGACAGGGGTTTATCCAGATACGCAGTATTTT. This sequence encodes CASSFYPEGATGVYPDTQYF.

The chain joins TRBV12-3 or TRBV12-4 to TRBJ2-7, with 8 positions matching TRBD1. CDR3 length equals 14 residues. Trimming removed 5 bases from V and 6 bases from J; junction bases left unmatched: 9. The CDR3 protein is CASSVTGVEVEQYF. As DNA, the CDR3 is TGTGCCAGCAGTGTGACAGGGGTTGAGGTCGAGCAGTACTTC.

The chain is built from TRBV7-6 and TRBJ1-1; TRBD1 agrees at 7 bases. Germline lookup yields CDR1 SGHVS and CDR2 FNYEAQ. Germline trimming cut 5 bases from V and 1 base from J; bases unmatched to any gene: 13. The CDR3 runs to 17 residues. CDR3 bases: TGTGCCAGCAGCGAGAGATGGGGACAGCGGAAGAACACTGAAGCTTTCTTT. This sequence encodes CASSERWGQRKNTEAFF. Full variable domain (outside the CDR3, taken from reference TRBV7-6 and TRBJ1-1): GAGVSQSPRYKVTKRGQDVALRCDPISGHVSLYWYRQALGQGPEFLTYFNYEAQQDKSGLPNDRFSAERPEGSISTLTIQRTEQRDSAMYRCASSERWGQRKNTEAFFGQGTRLTVV.

A few counts support this clonotype. The rearrangement joins TRBV7-3 to TRBJ1-1; D is undetermined. The CDR3 covers 16 residues. CDR1 SGHTA and CDR2 FQGTGA come from the germline V gene. V dropped 2 bases and J dropped 2 bases, with 15 bases sitting between them. CDR3 protein: CASSLANPQANTEAFF. As DNA, the CDR3 is TGTGCCAGCAGCTTAGCCAATCCACAAGCTAACACTGAAGCTTTCTTT.

This chain links TRBV5-5 with TRBJ1-5; maybe TRBD1 (6 bases). The CDR3 consists of 16 residues. Germline V gene data show CDR1 as SGHKS and CDR2 as YYEKEE (reference sequence). V shed 4 bases and J shed 9 bases, with 23 bases lying between them. The CDR3 loop is CASSPGEGVAGRPQHF. The CDR3 region has the DNA TGTGCCAGCAGCCCGGGGGAGGGGGTCGCCGGGAGGCCCCAGCATTTT.

This clonotype has only one observation. The chain combines TRBV6-5 with TRBJ1-2; D gene uncertain. The ends were cut back, 2 bases at V and 4 bases at J, with 8 bases in the middle. The length of the CDR3 is 13 residues. The germline gives CDR1 MNHEY, CDR2 SVGAGI. The CDR3 loop reads CASSYDAGYGYTF. CDR3 sequence (DNA): TGTGCCAGCAGTTACGATGCAGGCTATGGCTACACCTTC.